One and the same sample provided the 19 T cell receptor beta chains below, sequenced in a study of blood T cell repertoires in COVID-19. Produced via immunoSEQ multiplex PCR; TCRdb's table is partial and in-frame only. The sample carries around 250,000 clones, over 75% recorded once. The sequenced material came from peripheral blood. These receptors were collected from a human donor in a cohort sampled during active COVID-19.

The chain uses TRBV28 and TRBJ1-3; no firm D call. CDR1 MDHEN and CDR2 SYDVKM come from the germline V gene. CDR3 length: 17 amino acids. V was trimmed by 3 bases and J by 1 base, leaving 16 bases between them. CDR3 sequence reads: CASSLVRVSGSGNTIYF. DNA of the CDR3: TGTGCCAGCAGTTTGGTTCGGGTATCTGGATCTGGAAACACCATATATTTT.

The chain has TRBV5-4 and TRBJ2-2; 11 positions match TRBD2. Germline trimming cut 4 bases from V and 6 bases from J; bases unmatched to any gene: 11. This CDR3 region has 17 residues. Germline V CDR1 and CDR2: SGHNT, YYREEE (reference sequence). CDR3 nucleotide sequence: TGTGCCAGCAGCCCCCGGGGTAGCGGGAGGGCCCCCGGGGAGCTGTTTTTT. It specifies CASSPRGSGRAPGELFF.

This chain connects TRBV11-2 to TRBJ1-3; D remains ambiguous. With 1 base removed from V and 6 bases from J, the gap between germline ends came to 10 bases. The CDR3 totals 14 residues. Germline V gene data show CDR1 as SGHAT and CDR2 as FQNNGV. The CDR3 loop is CASSLALSPNTIYF. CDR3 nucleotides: TGTGCCAGCAGCTTAGCGCTATCTCCAAACACCATATATTTT.

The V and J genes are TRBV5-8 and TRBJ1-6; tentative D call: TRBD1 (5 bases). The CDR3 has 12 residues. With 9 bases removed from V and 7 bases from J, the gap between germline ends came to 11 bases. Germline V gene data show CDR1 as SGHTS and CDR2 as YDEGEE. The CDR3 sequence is CANGGWNSPLHF. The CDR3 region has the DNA TGTGCCAACGGGGGGTGGAATTCACCCCTCCACTTT.

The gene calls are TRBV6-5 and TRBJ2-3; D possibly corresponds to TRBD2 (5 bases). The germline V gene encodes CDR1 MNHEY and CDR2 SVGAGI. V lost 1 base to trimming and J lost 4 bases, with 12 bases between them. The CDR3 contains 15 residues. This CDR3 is CASSYYGEGADTQYF. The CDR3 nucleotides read TGTGCCAGCAGTTACTACGGGGAAGGCGCAGATACGCAGTATTTT.

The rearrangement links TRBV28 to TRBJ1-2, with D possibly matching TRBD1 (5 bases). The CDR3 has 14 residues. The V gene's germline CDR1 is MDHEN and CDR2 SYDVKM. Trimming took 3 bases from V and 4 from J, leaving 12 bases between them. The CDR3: CASSLEGSPYGYTF. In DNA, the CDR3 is TGTGCCAGCAGTTTGGAGGGGTCGCCCTATGGCTACACCTTC.

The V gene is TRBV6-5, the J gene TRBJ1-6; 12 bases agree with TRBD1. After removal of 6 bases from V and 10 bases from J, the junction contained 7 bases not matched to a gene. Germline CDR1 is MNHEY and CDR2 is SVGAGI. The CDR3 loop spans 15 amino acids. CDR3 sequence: CASSVAGQGASPLHF. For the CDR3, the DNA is TGTGCCAGCAGCGTTGCGGGACAGGGGGCCTCACCCCTCCACTTT.

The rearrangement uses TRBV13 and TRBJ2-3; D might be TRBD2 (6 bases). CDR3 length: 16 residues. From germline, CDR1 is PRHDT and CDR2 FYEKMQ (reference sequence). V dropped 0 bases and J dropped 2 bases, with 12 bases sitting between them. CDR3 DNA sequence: TGTGCCAGCAGCTTAGGGCGTGGAGGGCTCACAGATACGCAGTATTTT. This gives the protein CASSLGRGGLTDTQYF.

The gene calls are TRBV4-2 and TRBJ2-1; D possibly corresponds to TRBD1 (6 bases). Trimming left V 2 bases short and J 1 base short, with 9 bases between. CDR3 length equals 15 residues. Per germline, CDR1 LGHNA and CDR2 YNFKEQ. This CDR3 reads CASSQPGTSYNEQFF. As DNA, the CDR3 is TGTGCCAGCAGCCAACCCGGGACATCCTACAATGAGCAGTTCTTC.

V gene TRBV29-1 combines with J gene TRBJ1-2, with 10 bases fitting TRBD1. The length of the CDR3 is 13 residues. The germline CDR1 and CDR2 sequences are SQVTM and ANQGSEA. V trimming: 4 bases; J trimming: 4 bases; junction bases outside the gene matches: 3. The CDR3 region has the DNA TGCAGCGTTGGCCGGGACAGGGGCTATGGCTACACCTTC. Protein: CSVGRDRGYGYTF.

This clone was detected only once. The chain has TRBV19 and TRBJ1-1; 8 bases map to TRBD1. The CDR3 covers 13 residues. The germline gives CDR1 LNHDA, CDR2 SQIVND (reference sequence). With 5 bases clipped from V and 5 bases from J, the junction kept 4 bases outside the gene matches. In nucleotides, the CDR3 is TGTGCCAGTAGTGGAACAGGGGGTACTGAAGCTTTCTTT. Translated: CASSGTGGTEAFF.

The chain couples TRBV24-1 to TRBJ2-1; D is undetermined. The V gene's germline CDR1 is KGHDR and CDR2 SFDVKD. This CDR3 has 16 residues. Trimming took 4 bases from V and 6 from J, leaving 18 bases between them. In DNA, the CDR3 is TGTGCCACCAGTGACCCTCCGGGTCCCGACGGCAATGAGCAGTTCTTC. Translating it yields CATSDPPGPDGNEQFF.

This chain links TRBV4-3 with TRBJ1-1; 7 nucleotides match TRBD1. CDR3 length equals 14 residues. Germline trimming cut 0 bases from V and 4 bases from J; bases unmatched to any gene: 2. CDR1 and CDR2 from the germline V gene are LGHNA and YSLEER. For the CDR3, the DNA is TGCGCCAGCAGCCAAGAGTACAGGGGCACTGAAGCTTTCTTT. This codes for CASSQEYRGTEAFF.

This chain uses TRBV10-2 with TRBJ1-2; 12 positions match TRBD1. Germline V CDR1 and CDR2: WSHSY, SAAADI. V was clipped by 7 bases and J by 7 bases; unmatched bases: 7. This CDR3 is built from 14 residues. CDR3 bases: TGCGCCAGCAAGCCGGGACAGGGGGCTGGTGGCTACACCTTC. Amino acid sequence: CASKPGQGAGGYTF.

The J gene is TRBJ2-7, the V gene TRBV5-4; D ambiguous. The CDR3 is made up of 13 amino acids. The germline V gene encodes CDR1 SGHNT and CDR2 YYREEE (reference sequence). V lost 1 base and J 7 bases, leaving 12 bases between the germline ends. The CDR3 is CASSLRGLTEQYF. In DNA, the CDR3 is TGTGCCAGCAGCTTGCGAGGTTTGACTGAGCAGTACTTC. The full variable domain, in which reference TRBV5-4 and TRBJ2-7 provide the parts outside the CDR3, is ETGVTQSPTHLIKTRGQQVTLRCSSQSGHNTVSWYQQALGQGPQFIFQYYREEENGRGNFPPRFSGLQFPNYSSELNVNALELDDSALYLCASSLRGLTEQYFGPGTRLTVT.

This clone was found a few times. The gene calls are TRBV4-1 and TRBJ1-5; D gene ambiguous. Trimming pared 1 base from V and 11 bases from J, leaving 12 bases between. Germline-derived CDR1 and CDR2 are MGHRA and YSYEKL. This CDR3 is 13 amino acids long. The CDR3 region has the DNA TGCGCCAGCAGCCAAGTTGGTGACGGGTCCCAGCATTTT. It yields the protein CASSQVGDGSQHF.

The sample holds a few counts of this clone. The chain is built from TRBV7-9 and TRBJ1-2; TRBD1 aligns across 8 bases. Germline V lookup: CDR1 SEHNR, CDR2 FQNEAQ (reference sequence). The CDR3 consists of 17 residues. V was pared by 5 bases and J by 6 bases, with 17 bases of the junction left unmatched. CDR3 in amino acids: CASSLIRGQGALNGYTF. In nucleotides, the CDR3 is TGTGCCAGCAGCCTGATTCGAGGGCAGGGGGCTTTGAATGGCTACACCTTC.

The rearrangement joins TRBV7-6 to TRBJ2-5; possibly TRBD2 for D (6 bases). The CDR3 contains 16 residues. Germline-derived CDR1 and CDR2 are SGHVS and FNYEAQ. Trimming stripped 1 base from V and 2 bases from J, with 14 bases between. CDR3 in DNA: TGTGCCAGCAGCTTAGTTGGGGGGAGCGGGCAAGAGACCCAGTACTTC. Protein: CASSLVGGSGQETQYF.

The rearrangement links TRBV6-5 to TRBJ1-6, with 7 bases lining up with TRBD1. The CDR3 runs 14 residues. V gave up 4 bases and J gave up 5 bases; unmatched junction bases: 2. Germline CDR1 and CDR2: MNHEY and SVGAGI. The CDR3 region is CASSSGQHNSPLHF. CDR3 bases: TGTGCCAGCAGTTCGGGACAGCATAATTCACCCCTCCACTTT.